The 30 T cell receptor beta chains below come from one sample, sequenced in a study of blood T cell repertoires in COVID-19. TCRdb keeps only in-frame clones here, not all; method: immunoSEQ multiplex PCR. The data show about 180,000 clones, about 86% seen once. The sequencing sample was made of peripheral blood. These receptors were obtained from a man aged 65 to 85 with active or convalescent COVID-19.

The chain couples TRBV7-2 to TRBJ1-1, with 7 bases fitting TRBD1. Germline assignment: CDR1 SGHTA and CDR2 FQGNSA. Losses at the gene ends were 7 bases for V and 0 bases for J; bases not matched to a gene: 11. The CDR3 sequence is 16 residues long. The CDR3 is CASNLGPGQLNTEAFF. For the CDR3, the DNA is TGTGCCAGCAATTTGGGCCCGGGACAGCTGAACACTGAAGCTTTCTTT.

The chain carries TRBV28 and TRBJ1-2; 9 bases are shared with TRBD1. The CDR3 has 18 residues. Trimming took 2 bases from V and 1 from J; bases not matched to a gene: 11. Germline lookup yields CDR1 MDHEN and CDR2 SYDVKM. CDR3 residues: CASSLPGTGSLFNYGYTF. CDR3 sequence (DNA): TGTGCCAGCAGTTTACCGGGGACAGGGTCCCTCTTTAACTATGGCTACACCTTC.

The chain carries TRBV28 and TRBJ1-1; 8 bases match TRBD1. Germline assignment: CDR1 MDHEN and CDR2 SYDVKM. V dropped 4 bases and J dropped 6; count of bases not matched to a gene: 7. This CDR3 has 14 residues. The CDR3, as DNA: TGTGCCAGCAGTTACACAGGGGGTCGGGCTGAAGCTTTCTTT. Translation gives CASSYTGGRAEAFF.

The V call is TRBV2, the J call TRBJ2-3; 9 nucleotides agree with TRBD1. Germline loops: CDR1 SNHLY, CDR2 FYNNEI. This CDR3 is 15 amino acids long. Trimming removed 3 bases from V and 2 bases from J; junction bases left unmatched: 3. The CDR3 sequence: CASSDTGGFTDTQYF. As DNA, the CDR3 is TGTGCCAGCAGTGACACAGGGGGCTTCACAGATACGCAGTATTTT. The full variable domain, rest sourced from reference TRBV2 and TRBJ2-3, is EPEVTQTPSHQVTQMGQEVILRCVPISNHLYFYWYRQILGQKVEFLVSFYNNEISEKSEIFDDQFSVERPDGSNFTLKIRSTKLEDSAMYFCASSDTGGFTDTQYFGPGTRLTVL.

This chain links TRBV4-1 with TRBJ1-5, with 8 bases matching TRBD1. Germline V gene lookup returns CDR1 MGHRA and CDR2 YSYEKL. V was pared by 1 base and J by 6 bases, with 2 bases of the junction left unmatched. There are 14 residues in the CDR3. Here the CDR3 DNA reads TGCGCCAGCAGCCAAGGGACAGGGACTCAGCCCCAGCATTTT. This gives the protein CASSQGTGTQPQHF.

This chain uses TRBV19 with TRBJ1-5; 8 bases fit TRBD1. Germline V gene lookup returns CDR1 LNHDA and CDR2 SQIVND (reference sequence). V gave up 7 bases and J gave up 5 bases; unmatched junction bases: 7. The CDR3 spans 14 residues. CDR3 loop: CASTVTGEDQPQHF. Written as DNA, the CDR3 is TGTGCCAGTACCGTGACAGGGGAGGATCAGCCCCAGCATTTT.

This CDR3 reads CATRGGLYNSPLHF. In nucleotides, the CDR3 is TGTGCCACCCGGGGGGGCCTCTATAATTCACCCCTCCACTTT. The V call is TRBV15, the J call TRBJ1-6, with D possibly being TRBD1 (6 bases). This CDR3 is built from 14 residues. V dropped 8 bases and J dropped 3 bases, with 11 bases sitting between them. CDR1 and CDR2 (germline): LNHNV, YYDKDF (reference sequence).

This clone was seen only a few times. V usage is TRBV3-1 (or the pseudogene TRBV3-2) and J usage is TRBJ2-1, with D unresolved. Between the trimmed V and J ends, which lost 4 bases and 7 bases, there was a span of 5 bases. CDR3 length: 11 residues. CDR1 is LGHDT and CDR2 is YNNKEL in the germline V gene (reference sequence). Written as DNA, the CDR3 is TGTGCCAGCAGCCTCAGGAATGAGCAGTTCTTC. It yields the protein CASSLRNEQFF.

In its sample, this clone was seen a few times. This chain connects TRBV19 to TRBJ1-2, with D hard to call. Germline-derived CDR1 and CDR2 are LNHDA and SQIVND (reference sequence). The V and J ends lost 1 base and 6 bases respectively, with 15 bases between them. CDR3 length equals 15 residues. In nucleotides, the CDR3 is TGTGCCAGTAGTATAGCCGGGGTCGCGGAGAATGGCTACACCTTC. Translated: CASSIAGVAENGYTF.

This clone was counted only a few times. The chain links TRBV18 to TRBJ1-3; 8 bases align to TRBD1. The CDR3 has 14 amino acids. Per germline, CDR1 KGHSH and CDR2 LQKENI. V lost 4 bases, J lost 3 bases, and 2 bases stayed unmatched. The CDR3 spells CASSRQGHGNTIYF. The DNA of the CDR3 is TGTGCCAGCTCACGACAGGGGCATGGAAACACCATATATTTT. Complete variable domain (other parts from reference TRBV18 and TRBJ1-3): NAGVMQNPRHLVRRRGQEARLRCSPMKGHSHVYWYRQLPEEGLKFMVYLQKENIIDESGMPKERFSAEFPKEGPSILRIQQVVRGDSAAYFCASSRQGHGNTIYFGEGSWLTVV.

The chain links TRBV24-1 to TRBJ1-2; no definite D call. With 3 bases removed from V and 4 bases from J, the gap between germline ends came to 11 bases. The CDR3 is made up of 14 amino acids. The germline gives CDR1 KGHDR, CDR2 SFDVKD. The CDR3 loop is CATSDLTQSYGYTF. As DNA, the CDR3 is TGTGCCACCAGTGATCTCACACAATCCTATGGCTACACCTTC.

V gene TRBV6-5 combines with J gene TRBJ1-2, with D perhaps TRBD1 (5 bases). Per the germline V gene, CDR1 is MNHEY and CDR2 is SVGAGI. Between the trimmed V and J ends, which lost 6 bases and 1 base, there was a span of 12 bases. This CDR3 spans 14 amino acids. The CDR3 loop reads CASRSSGYNYGYTF. CDR3 sequence (DNA): TGTGCCAGCAGAAGTTCAGGGTATAACTATGGCTACACCTTC.

The chain couples TRBV5-6 to TRBJ1-2; a possible D gene is TRBD1 (5 bases). Germline-derived CDR1 and CDR2 are SGHDT and YYEEEE. V dropped 0 bases and J dropped 7 bases, with 19 bases sitting between them. CDR3 length: 16 amino acids. The CDR3 DNA reads TGTGCCAGCAGCTTGGAAGTTTCGGGGGATCTAGGTGGCTACACCTTC. Its translation is CASSLEVSGDLGGYTF.

This clone was recorded a few times. The chain combines TRBV28 with TRBJ1-4, with a tentative D call TRBD1 (6 bases). V lost 5 bases to trimming and J lost 8 bases, with 12 bases between them. CDR3 length: 13 residues. Germline CDR1 and CDR2: MDHEN and SYDVKM. The CDR3 DNA follows: TGTGCCAGCAGTACAGGGTTGGGGGAAAAACTGTTTTTT. This translates into CASSTGLGEKLFF.

For this clone: Just one base apart from a much larger clone, this may be a read error. The same CDR3 arises from other DNA sequences in this sample as well. The chain combines TRBV12-3 or TRBV12-4 with TRBJ2-7; D is uncertain. V was clipped by 1 base and J by 0 bases, with 4 bases between them. This CDR3 is 13 amino acids long. As DNA, the CDR3 is TGTGCCAGCAGTTTAGACAGCTCCTACGAGCAGTACTTC. Its protein product is CASSLDSSYEQYF.

This clone occurred a few times. The V and J genes are TRBV11-3 and TRBJ1-1, with a possible D match to TRBD1 (5 bases). Germline assignment: CDR1 SGHNT and CDR2 YENEEA. The CDR3 is made up of 13 amino acids. V lost 5 bases, J lost 8 bases, and 15 bases lay in between. CDR3 sequence: CASSKGREGEAFF. CDR3 sequence (DNA): TGTGCCAGCAGCAAGGGGAGGGAGGGGGAAGCTTTCTTT. The full variable domain, completed using reference TRBV11-3 and TRBJ1-1, is EAGVVQSPRYKIIEKKQPVAFWCNPISGHNTLYWYLQNLGQGPELLIRYENEEAVDDSQLPKDRFSAERLKGVDSTLKIQPAELGDSAVYLCASSKGREGEAFFGQGTRLTVV.

The rearrangement links TRBV27 to TRBJ1-3; D not certain. CDR3 length equals 16 residues. Germline CDR1 MNHEY, CDR2 SMNVEV (reference sequence). Trimming stripped 6 bases from V and 0 bases from J, with 15 bases between. The CDR3 region has the DNA TGTGCCAGCAGCTCCAAAGGGAGATCCTCTGGAAACACCATATATTTT. As protein: CASSSKGRSSGNTIYF.

This chain uses TRBV7-7 with TRBJ2-3; 9 bases fit TRBD1. Germline trimming cut 5 bases from V and 4 bases from J; bases unmatched to any gene: 7. Germline CDR1 is SSHAT and CDR2 is FNYEAQ (reference sequence). This CDR3 is 15 amino acids long. This CDR3 is CASSPGQGAADTQYF. The CDR3 DNA reads as TGTGCCAGCAGCCCGGGACAGGGTGCGGCAGATACGCAGTATTTT.

The chain links TRBV5-1 to TRBJ1-3; a possible D gene is TRBD1 (6 bases). Trimming stripped 4 bases from V and 0 bases from J, with 11 bases between. Germline CDR1 SGHRS, CDR2 YFSETQ. The CDR3 length is 15 residues. This CDR3 is CASSIGQSSGNTIYF. Here the CDR3 DNA reads TGCGCCAGCAGCATAGGACAGTCCTCTGGAAACACCATATATTTT. The variable domain in full, with the rest retrieved from reference TRBV5-1 and TRBJ1-3, is KAGVTQTPRYLIKTRGQQVTLSCSPISGHRSVSWYQQTPGQGLQFLFEYFSETQRNKGNFPGRFSGRQFSNSRSEMNVSTLELGDSALYLCASSIGQSSGNTIYFGEGSWLTVV.

This chain connects TRBV7-8 to TRBJ1-5; D unresolved. The CDR3 sequence is 16 residues long. CDR1 and CDR2 from the germline V gene are SGHVS and FQNEAQ. The V end was cut by 2 bases, the J end by 0 bases, with 11 bases between. The CDR3 nucleotides read TGTGCCAGCAGCTTAAGTACAGCATATAGCAATCAGCCCCAGCATTTT. It is translated as CASSLSTAYSNQPQHF.

This chain links TRBV6-5 with TRBJ1-3; maybe TRBD1 (6 bases). The CDR3 spans 16 residues. The germline V gene has CDR1 MNHEY and CDR2 SVGAGI. V lost 0 bases to trimming and J lost 1 base, with 10 bases between them. CDR3 DNA sequence: TGTGCCAGCAGTTACTCGGCCGGACAGTCTGGAAACACCATATATTTT. Translating it yields CASSYSAGQSGNTIYF.

The V call is TRBV6-6, the J call TRBJ2-7; 9 bases match TRBD1. The CDR3 totals 14 residues. CDR1 MNHNY and CDR2 SVGAGI come from the germline V gene (reference sequence). V shed 4 bases, J shed 2 bases, and the junction held 3 bases outside the gene matches. The CDR3 DNA is TGTGCCAGCAGTTCGAGACAGGGGGCCTACGAGCAGTACTTC. Residues: CASSSRQGAYEQYF.

The V and J genes are TRBV7-2 and TRBJ1-2, with 7 bases aligning to TRBD1. The junction had 14 bases not matched to a gene; V was cut back by 3 bases and J by 4 bases. CDR1 and CDR2 (germline): SGHTA, FQGNSA. The CDR3 is made up of 17 amino acids. The DNA for the CDR3 is TGTGCCAGCAGCTTGGGCCGGAGGCAGGGGGGTGCCTATGGCTACACCTTC. It specifies CASSLGRRQGGAYGYTF.

This sequence joins TRBV6-2 or TRBV6-3 and TRBJ2-3, with 8 bases that match TRBD1. This CDR3 is 16 amino acids long. Germline CDR1 MNHEY, CDR2 SVGEGT. Trimming took 3 bases from V and 4 from J; bases not matched to a gene: 9. CDR3 nucleotides: TGTGCCAGCAGTTATTGGGCAGGGGGCTATGCAGATACGCAGTATTTT. Its protein is CASSYWAGGYADTQYF.

This chain connects TRBV5-1 to TRBJ2-1; D is possibly TRBD2 (6 bases). The germline V gene encodes CDR1 SGHRS and CDR2 YFSETQ. The V end was cut by 4 bases, the J end by 2 bases, with 22 bases between. This CDR3 region has 18 residues. As DNA, the CDR3 is TGCGCCAGCAGCCCGGGGACGGGAGTGGTTGGGGCCTACAATGAGCAGTTCTTC. This gives the protein CASSPGTGVVGAYNEQFF. Full variable domain (remainder filled in from reference TRBV5-1 and TRBJ2-1): KAGVTQTPRYLIKTRGQQVTLSCSPISGHRSVSWYQQTPGQGLQFLFEYFSETQRNKGNFPGRFSGRQFSNSRSEMNVSTLELGDSALYLCASSPGTGVVGAYNEQFFGPGTRLTVL.

This chain links TRBV4-3 with TRBJ2-2; 7 bases fit TRBD1. Germline CDR1 is LGHNA and CDR2 is YSLEER. The CDR3 runs to 14 residues. V lost 4 bases and J lost 6; bases outside the gene matches: 5. CDR3 nucleotide sequence: TGCGCCAGCAGCCTGATGAGGGGGCCCGGGGAGCTGTTTTTT. This codes for CASSLMRGPGELFF.

V usage is TRBV11-2 and J usage is TRBJ1-1, with D hard to call. The germline gives CDR1 SGHAT, CDR2 FQNNGV. V was shortened by 5 bases and J by 4 bases, with 17 bases between the two germline ends. The CDR3 spans 15 residues. Here the CDR3 reads CASSLARGYGTEAFF. The CDR3 coding sequence is TGTGCCAGCAGCCTCGCCCGGGGTTATGGCACTGAAGCTTTCTTT. The full variable domain, rest sourced from reference TRBV11-2 and TRBJ1-1, is EAGVAQSPRYKIIEKRQSVAFWCNPISGHATLYWYQQILGQGPKLLIQFQNNGVVDDSQLPKDRFSAERLKGVDSTLKIQPAKLEDSAVYLCASSLARGYGTEAFFGQGTRLTVV.

The CDR3 coding sequence is TGCGCCAGCAGCCAAGATTCCGAGGGTGAAGGGAACACCATATATTTT. Protein sequence: CASSQDSEGEGNTIYF. The chain combines TRBV4-3 with TRBJ1-3; D not certain. This CDR3 spans 16 amino acids. The V gene lost 0 bases and the J gene lost 7 bases, with 16 bases spanning the gap. Germline V gene lookup returns CDR1 LGHNA and CDR2 YSLEER.

J is TRBJ1-4 and V is TRBV9, with D possibly TRBD1 on 5 matching bases. This CDR3 is built from 15 residues. The germline V gene encodes CDR1 SGDLS and CDR2 YYNGEE. Trimming left V 4 bases short and J 7 bases short, with 17 bases between. Here the CDR3 DNA reads TGTGCCAGCAGCCCCCGGGAGGGGCGGAGTGAAAAACTGTTTTTT. Translating gives CASSPREGRSEKLFF. The full variable domain, with the rest looked up from reference TRBV9 and TRBJ1-4, is DSGVTQTPKHLITATGQRVTLRCSPRSGDLSVYWYQQSLDQGLQFLIQYYNGEERAKGNILERFSAQQFPDLHSELNLSSLELGDSALYFCASSPREGRSEKLFFGSGTQLSVL.

J is TRBJ1-5 and V is TRBV30; 8 nucleotides match TRBD1. The germline V gene encodes CDR1 GTSNPN and CDR2 SVGIG (reference sequence). Unmatched junction bases numbered 5, after V lost 0 bases and J lost 4 bases. The CDR3 runs to 15 residues. CDR3 coding DNA: TGTGCCTGGAGTGTGGGACAGGCCCGTAATCAGCCCCAGCATTTT. The encoded protein is CAWSVGQARNQPQHF. The full variable domain, its missing parts supplied by reference TRBV30 and TRBJ1-5, is SQTIHQWPATLVQPVGSPLSLECTVEGTSNPNLYWYRQAAGRGLQLLFYSVGIGQISSEVPQNLSASRPQDRQFILSSKKLLLSDSGFYLCAWSVGQARNQPQHFGDGTRLSIL.